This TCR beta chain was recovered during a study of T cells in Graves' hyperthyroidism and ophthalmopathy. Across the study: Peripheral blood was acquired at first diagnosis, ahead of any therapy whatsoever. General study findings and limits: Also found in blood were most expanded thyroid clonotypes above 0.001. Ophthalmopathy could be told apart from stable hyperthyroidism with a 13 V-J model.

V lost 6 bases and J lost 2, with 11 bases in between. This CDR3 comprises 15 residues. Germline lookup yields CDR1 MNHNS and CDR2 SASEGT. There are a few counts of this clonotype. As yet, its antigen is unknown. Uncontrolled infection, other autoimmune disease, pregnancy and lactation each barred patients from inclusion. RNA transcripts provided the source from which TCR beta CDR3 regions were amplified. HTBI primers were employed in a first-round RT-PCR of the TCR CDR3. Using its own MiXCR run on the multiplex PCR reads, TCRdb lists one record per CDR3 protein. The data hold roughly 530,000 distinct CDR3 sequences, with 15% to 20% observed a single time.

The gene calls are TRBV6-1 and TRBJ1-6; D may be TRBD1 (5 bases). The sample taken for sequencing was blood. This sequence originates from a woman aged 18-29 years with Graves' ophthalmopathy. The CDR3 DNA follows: TGTGCCAGCAGGCGCCAGGGCACCTATAATTCACCCCTCCACTTT. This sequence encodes CASRRQGTYNSPLHF.